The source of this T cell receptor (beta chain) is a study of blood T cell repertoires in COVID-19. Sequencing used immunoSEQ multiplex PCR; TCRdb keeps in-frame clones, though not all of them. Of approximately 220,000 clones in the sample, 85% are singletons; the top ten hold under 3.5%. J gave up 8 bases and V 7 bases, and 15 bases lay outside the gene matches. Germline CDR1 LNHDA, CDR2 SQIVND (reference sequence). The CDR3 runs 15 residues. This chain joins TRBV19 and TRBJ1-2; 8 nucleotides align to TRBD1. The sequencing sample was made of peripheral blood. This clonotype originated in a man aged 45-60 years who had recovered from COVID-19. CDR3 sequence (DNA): TGTGCCAGTACCAAATGGGAAGGCAGGGGGCAAGGCTACACCTTC. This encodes CASTKWEGRGQGYTF. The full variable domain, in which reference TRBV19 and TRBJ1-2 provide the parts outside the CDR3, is DGGITQSPKYLFRKEGQNVTLSCEQNLNHDAMYWYRQDPGQGLRLIYYSQIVNDFQKGDIAEGYSVSREKKESFPLTVTSAQKNPTAFYLCASTKWEGRGQGYTFGSGTRLTVV.